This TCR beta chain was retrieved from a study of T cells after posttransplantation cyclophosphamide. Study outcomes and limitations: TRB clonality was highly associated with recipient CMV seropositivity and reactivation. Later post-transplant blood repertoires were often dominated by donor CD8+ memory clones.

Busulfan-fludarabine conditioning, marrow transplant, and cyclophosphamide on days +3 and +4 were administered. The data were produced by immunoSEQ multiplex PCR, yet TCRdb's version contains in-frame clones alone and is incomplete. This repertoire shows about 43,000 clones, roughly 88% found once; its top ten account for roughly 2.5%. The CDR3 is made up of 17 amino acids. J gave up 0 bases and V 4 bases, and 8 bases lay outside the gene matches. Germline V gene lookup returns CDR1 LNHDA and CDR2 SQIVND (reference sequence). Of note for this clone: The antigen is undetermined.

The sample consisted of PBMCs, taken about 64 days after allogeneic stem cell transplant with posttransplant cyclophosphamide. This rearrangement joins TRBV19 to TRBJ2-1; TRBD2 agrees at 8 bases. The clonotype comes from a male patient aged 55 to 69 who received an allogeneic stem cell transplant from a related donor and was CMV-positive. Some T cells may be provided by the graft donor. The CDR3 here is CASSRRGGLTSYNEQFF. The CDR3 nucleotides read TGTGCCAGTAGTAGACGGGGGGGACTTACCTCCTACAATGAGCAGTTCTTC.